This TCR beta chain was captured in a study of T cells in Graves' hyperthyroidism and ophthalmopathy. TCR beta CDR3 sequences were amplified from RNA transcripts. The TCR CDR3 first-round RT-PCR relied on the HTBI primer set. TCRdb passed the multiplex PCR reads through MiXCR, listing each CDR3 protein once. Counted here are about 620,000 distinct CDR3 sequences, around 15% occurring once; the ten biggest clones make up about 3.8%. Concerning this clonotype itself: The junction departs from the called germline gene at one end, perhaps through a read error.

Absent ophthalmopathy progression within 18 months defined stable Graves' hyperthyroidism. It was uncontrolled infection, other autoimmune disease, pregnancy or lactation that excluded patients. For the diagnoses, clinical symptoms, serum thyroxine and TRAb, thyroid ultrasound and orbital computed tomography were used. The authors obtained PBMCs from around 11 ml of fresh peripheral blood. The TCR sequence derives from a woman in her twenties or thirties with Graves' hyperthyroidism. Material for sequencing was blood.

The CDR3 DNA reads as TGCAGTGCTAGAGTGGGTGGGGGGGAGACCTACGATCAGTACTTC. Protein sequence: CSARVGGGETYDQYF. The V call is TRBV20-1, the J call TRBJ2-7; 7 bases are a match to TRBD2. Germline-derived CDR1 and CDR2 are DFQATT and SNEGSKA (reference sequence). CDR3 length equals 15 residues.